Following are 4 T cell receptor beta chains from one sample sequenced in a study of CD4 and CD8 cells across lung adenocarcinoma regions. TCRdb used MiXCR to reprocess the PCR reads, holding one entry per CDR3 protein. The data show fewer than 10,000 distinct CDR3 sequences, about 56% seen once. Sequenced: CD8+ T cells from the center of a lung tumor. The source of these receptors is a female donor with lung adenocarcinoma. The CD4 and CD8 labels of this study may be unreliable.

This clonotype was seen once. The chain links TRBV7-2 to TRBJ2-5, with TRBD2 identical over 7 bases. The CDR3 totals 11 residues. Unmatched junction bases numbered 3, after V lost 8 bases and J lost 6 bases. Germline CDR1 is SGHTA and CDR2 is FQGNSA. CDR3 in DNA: TGTGCCAGCCTAGCGGAGAAGACCCAGTACTTC. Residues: CASLAEKTQYF.

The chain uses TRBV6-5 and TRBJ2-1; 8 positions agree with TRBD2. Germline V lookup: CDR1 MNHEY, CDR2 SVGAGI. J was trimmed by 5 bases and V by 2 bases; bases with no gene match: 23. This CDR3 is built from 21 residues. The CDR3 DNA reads TGTGCCAGCAGTTACCTCGACGGCTCGCGGGGGGCGCCTATATTAAACAATGAGCAGTTCTTC. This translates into CASSYLDGSRGAPILNNEQFF.

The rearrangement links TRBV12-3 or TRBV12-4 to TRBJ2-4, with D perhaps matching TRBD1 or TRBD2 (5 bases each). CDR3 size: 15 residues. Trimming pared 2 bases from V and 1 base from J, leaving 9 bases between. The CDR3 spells CASSLQGEAKNIQYF. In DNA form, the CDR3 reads TGTGCCAGCAGTTTACAGGGAGAGGCCAAAAACATTCAGTACTTC.

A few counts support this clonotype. The CDR3 region has the DNA TGTGCCAGCAGTTTATTTAGGGGGCACCCTGAAGCTTTCTTT. Translating it yields CASSLFRGHPEAFF. This chain uses TRBV27 with TRBJ1-1; 7 bases fit TRBD1. Germline V gene sequence: CDR1 MNHEY, CDR2 SMNVEV (reference sequence). The junction had 5 bases not matched to a gene; V was cut back by 1 base and J by 6 bases. The CDR3 has 14 amino acids.